The 22 T cell receptor beta chains below were found in one sample sequenced in a study of prognosis after radiotherapy for stage I lung cancer. TCR beta CDR3 amplification from genomic DNA was performed by two-round multiplex PCR. The first PCR round targeted every TRBV and TRBJ gene with specific primers. TCRdb reanalysed the multiplex PCR reads using MiXCR and keeps one entry per CDR3 protein. Among over 15,000 distinct CDR3 sequences, roughly 30% were seen once, and the ten largest hold around a quarter. The specimen comprised PBMCs, sampled before or after stereotactic body radiation therapy (not recorded which). All receptors derive from a donor aged 50 or older with non-small cell lung cancer.

This clonotype showed up many times. The chain joins TRBV6-4 to TRBJ1-1; 7 nucleotides line up with TRBD1. In germline, CDR1 is MRHNA, CDR2 SNTAGT. Trimming removed 7 bases from V and 9 bases from J; junction bases left unmatched: 11. The CDR3 has 13 amino acids. CDR3 coding DNA: TGTGCCAGCACTCAGGGGGATTTTGGGAAAGCTTTCTTT. Protein sequence: CASTQGDFGKAFF.

Concerning this clonotype itself: This probably arose from a read error, given a far larger clone one base away. The CDR3 carries no conserved terminal phenylalanine or tryptophan, so it likely arises from a read error. This rearrangement joins TRBV6-2 or TRBV6-3 to TRBJ2-2, with D maybe TRBD1 (5 bases). The germline gives CDR1 MNHEY, CDR2 SVGEGT. The length of the CDR3 is 13 residues. V was shortened by 5 bases and J by 6 bases, with 10 bases between the two germline ends. The CDR3 region has the DNA TGTGCCAGCAGTGCCGACAGTCCCGGGGAGCTGTTTCTT. The encoded protein is CASSADSPGELFL.

This clonotype has ten or more counts. V usage is TRBV11-2 and J usage is TRBJ2-7; D ambiguous. Trimming cost V 6 bases and J 4 bases, with 13 bases left between them. CDR1 and CDR2 from the germline V gene are SGHAT and FQNNGV. The CDR3 length is 13 residues. The CDR3 DNA is TGTGCCAGCAGAAGGGTTAATCATTACGAGCAGTACTTC. This codes for CASRRVNHYEQYF. The whole variable domain, filled in from reference TRBV11-2 and TRBJ2-7, reads EAGVAQSPRYKIIEKRQSVAFWCNPISGHATLYWYQQILGQGPKLLIQFQNNGVVDDSQLPKDRFSAERLKGVDSTLKIQPAKLEDSAVYLCASRRVNHYEQYFGPGTRLTVT.

In this sample, this clonotype turned up many times. V usage is TRBV29-1 and J usage is TRBJ1-2, with D unresolved. Germline assignment: CDR1 SQVTM and CDR2 ANQGSEA. This CDR3 contains 11 residues. Trimming shortened V by 4 bases and J by 10 bases, and 13 bases separated the two germline ends. Here the CDR3 DNA reads TGCAGCGTTGTTGACGGGGTGGACTACACCTTC. Protein product: CSVVDGVDYTF. Looking up the rest from reference TRBV29-1 and TRBJ1-2 gives the full variable domain: SAVISQKPSRDICQRGTSLTIQCQVDSQVTMMFWYRQQPGQSLTLIATANQGSEATYESGFVIDKFPISRPNLTFSTLTVSNMSPEDSSIYLCSVVDGVDYTFGSGTRLTVV.

The CDR3 spells CASSDEPTVIVTDTQYF. The DNA for the CDR3 is TGTGCCAGTAGTGACGAACCGACAGTAATAGTCACAGATACGCAGTATTTT. J is TRBJ2-3 and V is TRBV6-2 or TRBV6-3; the D gene is possibly TRBD1 (5 bases). V dropped 9 bases and J dropped 2 bases, with 24 bases sitting between them. Germline V gene data show CDR1 as MNHEY and CDR2 as SVGEGT. The CDR3 loop spans 17 amino acids.

This chain connects TRBV2 to TRBJ2-7; D is undetermined. V lost 0 bases, J lost 6 bases, and 6 bases lay in between. The CDR3 covers 12 residues. The germline gives CDR1 SNHLY, CDR2 FYNNEI. As DNA, the CDR3 is TGTGCCAGCAGTGAAGCCCTTCCCGAGCAGTACTTC. Its protein product is CASSEALPEQYF.

This clonotype has ten or more counts. The chain is built from TRBV7-9 and TRBJ2-5; 11 bases agree with TRBD2. The germline V gene has CDR1 SEHNR and CDR2 FQNEAQ (reference sequence). Losses at the gene ends were 5 bases for V and 3 bases for J; bases not matched to a gene: 5. This CDR3 has 15 residues. The CDR3 nucleotides are TGTGCCAGCAGCGAAACGACTAGCGGGAAAGAGACCCAGTACTTC. Encoded protein: CASSETTSGKETQYF.

A word on this clonotype: A far larger clone is one base from this, pointing to a likely read error. V gene TRBV6-4 combines with J gene TRBJ1-6; D is possibly TRBD1 (5 bases). The germline gives CDR1 MRHNA, CDR2 SNTAGT. This CDR3 is built from 17 residues. The V gene lost 7 bases and the J gene lost 6 bases, with 22 bases spanning the gap. CDR3 bases: TGTGCCAGCATTGAATTAGTGACAGCAGGCATTAATTCACCCCTCCACTTT. The encoded protein is CASIELVTAGINSPLHF.

About this clonotype: Germline and junction disagree at one end, which may indicate a read error. This rearrangement joins TRBV11-2 to TRBJ2-1; no reliable D call. The CDR3 runs 14 residues. Germline V lookup: CDR1 SGHAT, CDR2 FQNNGV. CDR3 sequence: CASSLVVEWDEQLF. The CDR3 DNA reads TGTGCCAGCAGCTTAGTGGTGGAGTGGGATGAGCAGTTATTC.

With respect to this clonotype: The junction differs from germline at one of its ends, possibly a read error. The chain joins TRBV6-1 to TRBJ2-7; TRBD2 agrees at 10 bases. The CDR3 contains 15 residues. Germline CDR1 and CDR2: MNHNS and SASEGT. CDR3: CASSPGAGGLGEQYF. CDR3 DNA sequence: TGTGCCAGCAGCCCTGGAGCGGGAGGGCTTGGGGAGCAGTACTTT.

This clonotype is medium-sized within its sample. This chain links TRBV6-4 with TRBJ2-6, with D unresolved. V lost 3 bases, J lost 0 bases, and 6 bases lay in between. CDR1 MRHNA and CDR2 SNTAGT come from the germline V gene. The CDR3 sequence is 15 residues long. The CDR3 DNA is TGTGCCAGCAGTGATCGAGACTCTGGGGCCAACGTCCTGACTTTC. Protein: CASSDRDSGANVLTF.

At least ten counts were recorded for this clonotype. The rearrangement links TRBV7-6 to TRBJ1-3; TRBD1 is a possible D gene (5 bases). The CDR3 is 14 amino acids. Germline lookup yields CDR1 SGHVS and CDR2 FNYEAQ. The ends were cut back, 2 bases at V and 4 bases at J, with 9 bases in the middle. In DNA, the CDR3 is TGTGCCAGCAGCTTATTGGCAGGGGGAAACACCATATATTTT. Its protein product is CASSLLAGGNTIYF.

Regarding this clonotype: The likely explanation is a read error, given a far larger clone one base away. The chain has TRBV10-3 and TRBJ2-2; maybe TRBD2 (5 bases). V was pared by 5 bases and J by 4 bases, with 11 bases between. The germline V gene encodes CDR1 ENHRY and CDR2 SYGVKD. CDR3 length: 14 amino acids. The CDR3 protein is CAISREGSTGELFF. CDR3 DNA sequence: TGTGCCATCAGTAGAGAGGGTTCCACCGGGGAGCTGTTTTTT.

In this sample, this clonotype turned up once. Only one base separates this from a far larger clonotype, so it likely reflects a read error. This CDR3 reads CASGNQDGLQVANQPQHF. Here the CDR3 DNA reads TGTGCCAGCGGGAACCAGGACGGCCTACAGGTGGCGAATCAGCCCCAGCATTTT. J is TRBJ1-5 and V is TRBV7-2; possibly TRBD1 for D (5 bases). Germline V gives CDR1 SGHTA, CDR2 FQGNSA. The CDR3 consists of 18 residues. Deletions cut 8 bases from V and 4 bases from J, with 27 bases between.

This clonotype was counted ten times or more. This chain links TRBV5-5 with TRBJ2-1; TRBD1 matches 9 bases. V shed 0 bases, J shed 2 bases, and the junction held 3 bases outside the gene matches. The germline CDR1 and CDR2 sequences are SGHKS and YYEKEE (reference sequence). This CDR3 spans 16 amino acids. Written as DNA, the CDR3 is TGTGCCAGCAGCTTGGGTAGACAGGGGGCCTACAATGAGCAGTTCTTC. It is translated as CASSLGRQGAYNEQFF.

With respect to this clonotype: Since a far larger clone is one base different, this is likely a read error. The chain uses TRBV6-8 and TRBJ2-1; D assignment may be TRBD1 or TRBD2 (6 bases each). The CDR3 sequence is 14 residues long. V gave up 8 bases and J gave up 12 bases, with 23 bases separating them. Germline CDR1 and CDR2: MNHGY and SAAAGT. Here the CDR3 reads CASQEGVGSGVQFF. In DNA form, the CDR3 reads TGTGCCAGCCAGGAGGGGGTAGGGTCTGGTGTGCAGTTCTTC.

This clonotype rates as medium-sized. This sequence joins TRBV6-2 or TRBV6-3 and TRBJ1-4, with D perhaps TRBD1 (6 bases). This CDR3 region has 18 residues. CDR1 and CDR2 from the germline V gene are MNHEY and SVGEGT. The ends were cut back, 2 bases at V and 0 bases at J, with 16 bases in the middle. The DNA for the CDR3 is TGTGCCAGCAGTTACACAAGAGTGACAGGCGCAACTAATGAAAAACTGTTTTTT. This sequence encodes CASSYTRVTGATNEKLFF.

This clonotype was counted ten times or more. This sequence joins TRBV20-1 and TRBJ2-3; possibly TRBD1 or TRBD2 for D (6 bases each). Trimming took off 6 bases at V and 0 bases at J, with 10 bases between the two ends. The germline V gene has CDR1 DFQATT and CDR2 SNEGSKA (reference sequence). The CDR3 sequence is 13 residues long. The CDR3 spells CSARGQSTDTQYF. The DNA of the CDR3 is TGCAGTGCGCGGGGACAAAGCACAGATACGCAGTATTTT.

This clonotype was seen at least ten times. The rearrangement joins TRBV28 to TRBJ1-6, with 7 bases identical to TRBD1. Looked up from germline, CDR1 is MDHEN and CDR2 is SYDVKM. The V segment lost 3 bases and the J segment 4 bases; nucleotides outside the gene matches: 3. The CDR3 contains 15 residues. CDR3 in amino acids: CASSFRQGYNSPLHF. The CDR3 DNA sequence: TGTGCCAGCAGTTTCCGACAGGGATATAATTCACCCCTCCACTTT.

This clonotype was counted at least ten times. The CDR3 loop is CASSLLGKSSYNEQFF. Written as DNA, the CDR3 is TGTGCCAGCAGCCTGCTGGGGAAAAGCTCCTACAATGAGCAGTTCTTC. V gene TRBV5-6 combines with J gene TRBJ2-1; D is uncertain. The germline V and J ends were trimmed by 4 bases and 0 bases, with 14 bases remaining between them. Germline V CDR1 and CDR2: SGHDT, YYEEEE. This CDR3 comprises 16 residues.

This clonotype was seen many times. The V and J genes are TRBV3-1 and TRBJ2-7, with 8 positions matching TRBD1. Germline trimming cut 4 bases from V and 11 bases from J; bases unmatched to any gene: 10. The CDR3 sequence is 13 residues long. Per the germline V gene, CDR1 is LGHDT and CDR2 is YNNKEL (reference sequence). The DNA for the CDR3 is TGTGCCAGCAGCCCACATTCCGGGACAGGAGAGTACTTC. Translation gives CASSPHSGTGEYF.

The sample holds many counts of this clonotype. The V call is TRBV7-9, the J call TRBJ2-3, with unresolved D. The CDR3 extends over 15 amino acids. Germline V gene lookup returns CDR1 SEHNR and CDR2 FQNEAQ (reference sequence). V was cut by 2 bases and J by 6 bases, with 15 bases left in between. The DNA for the CDR3 is TGTGCCAGCAGCTTATCCAACCCCATCCGGGATACGCAGTATTTT. This sequence encodes CASSLSNPIRDTQYF.